The T cell receptor beta chain under discussion was sequenced for a study of blood T cell repertoires in COVID-19. Per germline, CDR1 LGHDT and CDR2 YNNKEL (reference sequence). The CDR3 has 17 amino acids. The V segment lost 1 base and the J segment 10 bases; nucleotides outside the gene matches: 9. Produced via immunoSEQ multiplex PCR; TCRdb's table is partial and in-frame only. The sample consists of approximately 31,000 clones, roughly 90% of them appearing once. The sequenced sample was peripheral blood. J is TRBJ1-6 and V is TRBV3-1 (or the pseudogene TRBV3-2); TRBD1 aligns across 11 bases. The receptor comes from a human donor in a cohort sampled during active COVID-19. The CDR3 is CASSQASRTGGQSPLHF. Written as DNA, the CDR3 is TGTGCCAGCAGCCAAGCCTCGAGGACAGGGGGCCAATCACCCCTCCACTTT.